These 27 T cell receptor beta chains came from one sample sequenced in a study of molecular identifiers for immune sequencing clone quantification. TCRdb used MiXCR to reprocess the PCR reads, holding one entry per CDR3 protein. In the table there are approximately 680,000 distinct CDR3 sequences, roughly 25% of which are singletons. Sequencing was carried out using naive CD8+ T cells from blood, with Jurkat cell RNA spiked in. The subset is: FACS-sorted CD8+CD4-CCR7+CD45RA+ naive T cells. The receptors come from a human donor in good health. Some libraries in this study had Jurkat cell RNA spiked in.

The chain uses TRBV15 and TRBJ2-7; 8 bases agree with TRBD1. CDR1 is LNHNV and CDR2 is YYDKDF in the germline V gene (reference sequence). There are 15 residues in the CDR3. V lost 0 bases to trimming and J lost 5 bases; unmatched junction nucleotides: 6. CDR3 in DNA: TGTGCCACCAGCAGAGATCTTAACAGGGGGAACGAGCAGTACTTC. This translates into CATSRDLNRGNEQYF.

Written as DNA, the CDR3 is TGTGCCAGCAGTTTATCGGCGGGAGTGACCTACGAGCAGTACTTC. It specifies CASSLSAGVTYEQYF. This chain links TRBV27 with TRBJ2-7; TRBD2 agrees at 7 bases. Losses at the gene ends were 0 bases for V and 2 bases for J; bases not matched to a gene: 4. The CDR3 runs 15 residues. The germline V gene encodes CDR1 MNHEY and CDR2 SMNVEV (reference sequence).

Details on this clonotype: A read error may explain this, as a much larger clone is one base away. V usage is TRBV20-1 and J usage is TRBJ1-1; D may be TRBD1 (5 bases). CDR3 length equals 15 residues. Per germline, CDR1 DFQATT and CDR2 SNEGSKA (reference sequence). The V end was cut by 4 bases, the J end by 5 bases, with 20 bases between. This chain's CDR3 is CSATMGRAGWTEAFF. The CDR3 coding sequence is TGCAGTGCTACGATGGGAAGGGCAGGGTGGACTGAAGCTTTCTTT.

The chain links TRBV4-1 to TRBJ2-5; weak D call: TRBD2 (6 bases). CDR1 MGHRA and CDR2 YSYEKL come from the germline V gene. The V gene lost 3 bases and the J gene lost 0 bases, with 17 bases spanning the gap. The CDR3 length is 17 residues. CDR3 in amino acids: CASSQGHTGLNQETQYF. CDR3 sequence (DNA): TGCGCCAGCAGCCAGGGCCATACTGGACTAAACCAAGAGACCCAGTACTTC.

This clonotype was seen repeatedly, ten times or more. The V gene is TRBV29-1, the J gene TRBJ2-7; D might be TRBD1 or TRBD2, each matching 6 bases. Germline V gene data show CDR1 as SQVTM and CDR2 as ANQGSEA. The CDR3 extends over 13 amino acids. V lost 8 bases to trimming and J lost 2 bases, with 16 bases between them. CDR3 nucleotide sequence: TGCAGCACCTCGGGGGCCGAACCCTACGAGCAGTACTTC. Protein product: CSTSGAEPYEQYF.

J is TRBJ2-7 and V is TRBV23-1; TRBD1 matches 7 bases. TRBV23-1 is reported as an ORF; its role is uncertain. The ends lost 0 bases at V and 3 bases at J; junction bases unmatched: 20. The CDR3 has 20 residues. The CDR3, as DNA: TGCGCCAGCAGTCAATCGCGCCGCGACAGGGTTCCTTTCTCGCACTACGAGCAGTACTTC. Encoded protein: CASSQSRRDRVPFSHYEQYF.

Only a few counts were recorded for this clonotype. CDR3 in amino acids: CASSLGGIHGYTF. CDR3 nucleotides: TGTGCCAGCAGCTTAGGAGGTATCCATGGCTACACCTTC. The V call is TRBV7-9, the J call TRBJ1-2; D remains ambiguous. Germline values: CDR1 SEHNR, CDR2 FQNEAQ (reference sequence). CDR3 length equals 13 residues. Deletions cut 1 base from V and 6 bases from J, with 9 bases between.

The chain carries TRBV7-9 and TRBJ2-1, with TRBD2 matching over 10 bases. Germline V lookup: CDR1 SEHNR, CDR2 FQNEAQ (reference sequence). CDR3 length equals 19 residues. V was clipped by 1 base and J by 6 bases; unmatched bases: 15. The CDR3 protein is CASSLGGRGRLAGANEQFF. The DNA of the CDR3 is TGTGCCAGCAGCTTAGGGGGCAGGGGTCGGCTAGCGGGGGCCAATGAGCAGTTCTTC.

As to this clonotype: A much more abundant neighbour one base away suggests this may be a read error. This chain links TRBV7-9 with TRBJ1-4; D unclear. The germline gives CDR1 SEHNR, CDR2 FQNEAQ (reference sequence). The CDR3 covers 16 residues. CDR3 coding DNA: TGTGCCAGCAGCGATGGATTTGCGGCAACTAATGAAAGACTGTTTTTT. This translates into CASSDGFAATNERLFF.

Only a few counts were recorded for this clonotype. The chain recombines TRBV5-6 with TRBJ2-1; tentative D call: TRBD2 (5 bases). The CDR3 sequence is 15 residues long. The V gene's germline CDR1 is SGHDT and CDR2 YYEEEE. Trimming shortened V by 4 bases and J by 1 base, and 12 bases separated the two germline ends. CDR3 coding DNA: TGTGCCAGCAGCCCTCTCTCGGGATCCTACAATGAGCAGTTCTTC. It yields the protein CASSPLSGSYNEQFF.

This clonotype has at least ten counts. In nucleotides, the CDR3 is TGTGCCAGCAGCGGACTAGCGGCAACCGGGGAGCTGTTTTTT. Its protein is CASSGLAATGELFF. The V gene is TRBV28, the J gene TRBJ2-2; 10 bases map to TRBD2. The CDR3 runs 14 residues. Trimming at V came to 6 bases and at J to 5 bases, leaving 3 bases not matched to a gene. Germline V gives CDR1 MDHEN, CDR2 SYDVKM. Based on the CDR3 plus reference TRBV28 and TRBJ2-2, the full variable domain is DVKVTQSSRYLVKRTGEKVFLECVQDMDHENMFWYRQDPGLGLRLIYFSYDVKMKEKGDIPEGYSVSREKKERFSLILESASTNQTSMYLCASSGLAATGELFFGEGSRLTVL.

This clonotype has just a few counts. The CDR3 DNA follows: TGTGCCAGCAGCGTAAACAGGGGGCGTGAAACTGAAGCTTTCTTT. Residues: CASSVNRGRETEAFF. This chain links TRBV7-9 with TRBJ1-1, with TRBD1 matching over 9 bases. Germline values: CDR1 SEHNR, CDR2 FQNEAQ (reference sequence). V was clipped by 5 bases and J by 5 bases; unmatched bases: 9. This CDR3 has 15 residues.

This clonotype was picked up many times. The genes are TRBV6-5 and TRBJ2-7, with D tentatively TRBD2 (6 bases). Germline loops: CDR1 MNHEY, CDR2 SVGAGI. CDR3 length equals 13 residues. V was shortened by 2 bases and J by 4 bases, with 9 bases between the two germline ends. Written as DNA, the CDR3 is TGTGCCAGCAGTTACCAGGCGGGGTACGAGCAGTACTTC. Translation: CASSYQAGYEQYF.

The chain combines TRBV28 with TRBJ1-1, with D tentatively TRBD1 (5 bases). Germline loops: CDR1 MDHEN, CDR2 SYDVKM. CDR3 length equals 15 residues. The germline V and J ends were trimmed by 5 bases and 0 bases, with 13 bases remaining between them. The CDR3 nucleotides read TGTGCCAGCAGTCCACAGTGGGGGATGAACACTGAAGCTTTCTTT. Its translation is CASSPQWGMNTEAFF. Full variable domain (rest looked up from reference TRBV28 and TRBJ1-1): DVKVTQSSRYLVKRTGEKVFLECVQDMDHENMFWYRQDPGLGLRLIYFSYDVKMKEKGDIPEGYSVSREKKERFSLILESASTNQTSMYLCASSPQWGMNTEAFFGQGTRLTVV.

This clonotype was detected ten times or more. The gene calls are TRBV7-2 and TRBJ2-1, with 8 bases fitting TRBD2. The CDR3 consists of 15 residues. Trimming cost V 5 bases and J 7 bases; bases outside gene matches: 10. Germline CDR1 is SGHTA and CDR2 is FQGNSA. CDR3 nucleotides: TGTGCCAGCAGCCCCACTAGCGGTGCTAGGAATGAGCAGTTCTTC. Protein: CASSPTSGARNEQFF.

Only a few counts were recorded for this clonotype. The J gene is TRBJ2-1, the V gene TRBV5-6, with unresolved D. CDR1 SGHDT and CDR2 YYEEEE come from the germline V gene. CDR3 length: 12 residues. Trimming removed 4 bases at V and 14 bases at J, with 16 bases between. CDR3 sequence reads: CASSPHERGEFF. Written as DNA, the CDR3 is TGTGCCAGCAGCCCCCATGAGCGCGGCGAGTTCTTC.

In its sample, this clonotype was seen a few times. The genes are TRBV20-1 and TRBJ2-1, with D possibly TRBD1 on 5 matching bases. The V gene's germline CDR1 is DFQATT and CDR2 SNEGSKA (reference sequence). The CDR3 is made up of 13 amino acids. V was cut by 3 bases and J by 4 bases, with 10 bases left in between. CDR3 protein: CSASGAGYNEQFF. CDR3 bases: TGCAGTGCTAGTGGGGCAGGTTACAATGAGCAGTTCTTC.

This clonotype appeared a few times. This rearrangement joins TRBV6-6 to TRBJ2-7; 8 bases align to TRBD2. The germline CDR1 and CDR2 sequences are MNHNY and SVGAGI (reference sequence). Trimming removed 2 bases from V and 9 bases from J; junction bases left unmatched: 15. The CDR3 length is 16 residues. CDR3 nucleotide sequence: TGTGCCAGCAGTTACACTGTCCGGGACATCGGGGGGGGGCAGTACTTC. Its protein product is CASSYTVRDIGGGQYF.

This rearrangement joins TRBV27 to TRBJ1-1, with D perhaps TRBD1 (6 bases). The CDR3 consists of 13 residues. The ends were cut back, 7 bases at V and 5 bases at J, with 14 bases in the middle. Germline values: CDR1 MNHEY, CDR2 SMNVEV (reference sequence). CDR3 in DNA: TGTGCCAGCAAGATACAGGGAGGTACTGAAGCTTTCTTT. Amino acid sequence: CASKIQGGTEAFF.

For this clonotype: A read error is possible here, since a much larger clone lies one base away. The CDR3, as DNA: TGTGCCAGCAGCTTAGAATGGGAAGAGACCCAGTACTTC. This translates into CASSLEWEETQYF. The chain couples TRBV11-3 to TRBJ2-5; no reliable D call. Looked up from germline, CDR1 is SGHNT and CDR2 is YENEEA. V gave up 0 bases and J gave up 3 bases, with 5 bases separating them. The CDR3 has 13 residues.

This clonotype was counted ten times or more. The rearrangement uses TRBV13 and TRBJ2-4; no clear D. Germline V gene lookup returns CDR1 PRHDT and CDR2 FYEKMQ (reference sequence). Trimming shortened V by 0 bases and J by 1 base, and 4 bases separated the two germline ends. The CDR3 consists of 14 residues. The CDR3 DNA follows: TGTGCCAGCAGCTTAGGGAGGGCCAAAAACATTCAGTACTTC. The encoded protein is CASSLGRAKNIQYF.

This clonotype was seen ten or more times. The chain carries TRBV25-1 and TRBJ1-1; the match to TRBD1 covers 8 bases. Trimming took 9 bases from V and 5 from J; bases not matched to a gene: 8. CDR1 is MGHDK and CDR2 is SYGVNS in the germline V gene. This CDR3 region has 13 residues. The CDR3 loop is CASGGQGATEAFF. Here the CDR3 DNA reads TGTGCCAGTGGGGGGCAGGGGGCTACTGAAGCTTTCTTT.

This clonotype appeared many times. This sequence joins TRBV9 and TRBJ2-3, with D tentatively TRBD1 (5 bases). The CDR3 loop spans 15 amino acids. Deletions cut 3 bases from V and 1 base from J, with 12 bases between. Germline CDR1 SGDLS, CDR2 YYNGEE. CDR3 nucleotides: TGTGCCAGCAGCGCGTGGGGCAGGCGCACAGATACGCAGTATTTT. It encodes CASSAWGRRTDTQYF.

The chain has TRBV4-3 and TRBJ1-1; D gene uncertain. From germline, CDR1 is LGHNA and CDR2 YSLEER. CDR3 length equals 14 residues. Trimming took off 8 bases at V and 4 bases at J, with 17 bases between the two ends. The CDR3 spells CASSSMAGSTEAFF. CDR3 DNA: TGCGCCAGCTCTTCTATGGCAGGAAGCACTGAAGCTTTCTTT.

In this sample, this clonotype turned up a few times. This sequence joins TRBV30 and TRBJ1-2; no firm D call. V gave up 3 bases and J gave up 1 base, with 12 bases separating them. The CDR3 totals 14 residues. Germline loops: CDR1 GTSNPN, CDR2 SVGIG (reference sequence). The CDR3 DNA reads as TGTGCCTGGAGCGGCCCCACCGGTAACTATGGCTACACCTTC. Its protein product is CAWSGPTGNYGYTF.

This clonotype was counted only a few times. The V and J genes are TRBV19 and TRBJ1-3; D may be TRBD1 (6 bases). The V and J ends lost 6 bases and 1 base respectively, with 16 bases between them. Germline V gives CDR1 LNHDA, CDR2 SQIVND (reference sequence). The CDR3 has 16 residues. CDR3 DNA: TGTGCCAGTAGAACGGACGGGGGCTATTCTGGAAACACCATATATTTT. It encodes CASRTDGGYSGNTIYF.

This clonotype appeared many times. The chain links TRBV19 to TRBJ1-1, with TRBD1 as a possible D gene (6 bases). V was trimmed by 7 bases and J by 5 bases, leaving 23 bases between them. There are 16 residues in the CDR3. CDR1 and CDR2 from the germline V gene are LNHDA and SQIVND (reference sequence). The CDR3 sequence: CASTPGTRSLMTEAFF. The CDR3 DNA sequence: TGTGCCAGTACCCCCGGGACAAGGAGCTTGATGACTGAAGCTTTCTTT.